This T cell receptor (beta chain) was sequenced for a study of response to subunit inactivated influenza vaccine. Findings and limits, study-wide: It was suggested by the authors that few new T cells are recruited by each seasonal influenza vaccination.

The CDR3 loop spans 13 amino acids. Germline CDR1 is SGHRS and CDR2 is YFSETQ. Turning to this clonotype: Its antigen remains unidentified. A much larger clone differs by one base, so this may be a read error.

Using its own MiXCR run on the RT-PCR reads, TCRdb lists one record per CDR3 protein. The table lists under 200,000 distinct CDR3 sequences, roughly 10% of them singletons. The clonotype originates from a man in his forties or fifties who received an inactivated influenza vaccine. The chain is built from TRBV5-1 and TRBJ2-1, with 12 bases matching TRBD2. This specimen was non-naive T cells sorted from PBMCs, taken about 40 days after vaccination. The CDR3 is CTSSWTSGNEQFF. CDR3 DNA: TGCACCAGCAGCTGGACTAGCGGGAACGAGCAGTTCTTC.